A single sample is the source of the 19 T cell receptor beta chains below, sequenced in a study of control samples from healthy donors and cancer patients. TCRdb keeps only in-frame clones here, not all; method: immunoSEQ multiplex PCR. The sample consists of around 150,000 clones, approximately 86% of them appearing once. Sequenced sample: blood. The receptors stem from a man aged 18 to 35 in good health.

The chain is built from TRBV18 and TRBJ1-5; D remains ambiguous. V was shortened by 3 bases and J by 1 base, with 4 bases between the two germline ends. Germline CDR1 and CDR2: KGHSH and LQKENI. The CDR3 contains 13 residues. Here the CDR3 reads CASSPDSNQPQHF. The CDR3 nucleotides are TGTGCCAGCTCACCGGACAGCAATCAGCCCCAGCATTTT.

This clone was seen once. The chain links TRBV4-1 to TRBJ1-5; D remains unclear. Germline CDR1 reads MGHRA; CDR2 reads YSYEKL. Trimming left V 4 bases short and J 4 bases short, with 2 bases between. The CDR3 consists of 11 residues. The CDR3 loop is CASSLNQPQHF. As DNA, the CDR3 is TGCGCCAGCAGCCTAAATCAGCCCCAGCATTTT.

The V call is TRBV9, the J call TRBJ2-7; 9 bases fit TRBD1. The CDR3 consists of 15 residues. Germline-derived CDR1 and CDR2 are SGDLS and YYNGEE. The trim removed 4 bases at V and 3 bases at J, leaving 8 bases unmatched. CDR3 sequence: CASSPDGTGIYEQYF. CDR3 coding DNA: TGTGCCAGCAGCCCGGACGGGACAGGGATCTACGAGCAGTACTTC.

V usage is TRBV4-3 and J usage is TRBJ1-5; D may be TRBD1 (6 bases). The germline gives CDR1 LGHNA, CDR2 YSLEER. The CDR3 totals 14 residues. V lost 3 bases to trimming and J lost 7 bases, with 13 bases between them. The CDR3 region is CASSHARGEQPQHF. For the CDR3, the DNA is TGCGCCAGCAGCCACGCCAGGGGAGAGCAGCCCCAGCATTTT.

CDR3 protein: CASSFGATNEKLFF. CDR3 bases: TGTGCCAGCAGCTTCGGTGCAACTAATGAAAAACTGTTTTTT. The chain employs TRBV5-6 and TRBJ1-4; D gene unclear. The CDR3 extends over 14 amino acids. The germline CDR1 and CDR2 sequences are SGHDT and YYEEEE. V lost 2 bases and J 0 bases, leaving 5 bases between the germline ends.

This chain uses TRBV2 with TRBJ2-7; no clear D gene. The V end lost 8 bases, the J end lost 2 bases, and 16 bases lay between the germline ends. Germline V gives CDR1 SNHLY, CDR2 FYNNEI. The CDR3 has 14 amino acids. The CDR3 region is CASRPRSLAYEQYF. In DNA, the CDR3 is TGTGCCAGCCGGCCACGGAGTCTCGCCTACGAGCAGTACTTC.

The gene calls are TRBV7-2 and TRBJ1-2; 11 bases line up with TRBD1. V was clipped by 0 bases and J by 6 bases; unmatched bases: 6. CDR3 length: 16 residues. Germline-derived CDR1 and CDR2 are SGHTA and FQGNSA. CDR3 DNA sequence: TGTGCCAGCAGCTTAGCGTTTGGACAGGGGGCAGATGGCTACACCTTC. Protein: CASSLAFGQGADGYTF.

The genes are TRBV5-4 and TRBJ2-3, with 8 bases fitting TRBD1. Germline-derived CDR1 and CDR2 are SGHNT and YYREEE (reference sequence). CDR3 length equals 15 residues. The V segment lost 0 bases and the J segment 2 bases; nucleotides outside the gene matches: 2. The CDR3 nucleotides are TGTGCCAGCAGCTTGGACAGGGGGGTCACAGATACGCAGTATTTT. Protein product: CASSLDRGVTDTQYF. The full variable domain, with the rest looked up from reference TRBV5-4 and TRBJ2-3, is ETGVTQSPTHLIKTRGQQVTLRCSSQSGHNTVSWYQQALGQGPQFIFQYYREEENGRGNFPPRFSGLQFPNYSSELNVNALELDDSALYLCASSLDRGVTDTQYFGPGTRLTVL.

This rearrangement joins TRBV14 to TRBJ1-2; no reliable D call. The CDR3 has 14 amino acids. Germline loops: CDR1 SGHDN, CDR2 FVKESK. Trimming removed 0 bases at V and 1 base at J, with 6 bases between. DNA of the CDR3: TGTGCCAGCAGCCAAGATTCGGTTAACTATGGCTACACCTTC. As protein: CASSQDSVNYGYTF.

The rearrangement links TRBV28 to TRBJ1-2; 10 bases align to TRBD1. Germline V gene data show CDR1 as MDHEN and CDR2 as SYDVKM. The junction had 9 bases not matched to a gene; V was cut back by 10 bases and J by 4 bases. The CDR3 totals 14 residues. Here the CDR3 reads CATSTGGDGYGYTF. The CDR3 DNA reads TGTGCCACCTCGACAGGGGGCGACGGCTATGGCTACACCTTC.

This clone was observed once. The chain joins TRBV28 to TRBJ2-3; possible D gene TRBD1, 5 bases. The CDR3 runs 14 residues. With 3 bases removed from V and 6 bases from J, the gap between germline ends came to 13 bases. Germline loops: CDR1 MDHEN, CDR2 SYDVKM. CDR3 sequence reads: CASSLEQGGDTQYF. The CDR3 DNA reads TGTGCCAGCAGTTTGGAGCAGGGTGGGGATACGCAGTATTTT.

This clone was observed once. The V gene is TRBV28, the J gene TRBJ1-2, with D possibly being TRBD1 (6 bases). The CDR3 spans 15 residues. CDR1 and CDR2 (germline): MDHEN, SYDVKM. Deletions cut 6 bases from V and 6 bases from J, with 20 bases between. The CDR3 here is CASSYIGLDRNGYTF. In nucleotides, the CDR3 is TGTGCCAGCAGCTACATCGGGCTAGACAGGAATGGCTACACCTTC.

This clone has only one observation. The V gene is TRBV28, the J gene TRBJ1-2; D remains unclear. V gave up 5 bases and J gave up 4 bases, with 11 bases separating them. CDR1 is MDHEN and CDR2 is SYDVKM in the germline V gene. This CDR3 comprises 13 residues. CDR3 sequence (DNA): TGTGCCAGCAGTACAGATTCACCCTATGGCTACACCTTC. Its translation: CASSTDSPYGYTF.

This clone came up a few times. This specimen includes other DNA sequences encoding the same CDR3. The rearrangement links TRBV5-1 to TRBJ2-1, with 7 bases aligning to TRBD1. The CDR3 has 15 amino acids. The germline V gene has CDR1 SGHRS and CDR2 YFSETQ. The V segment lost 5 bases and the J segment 1 base; nucleotides outside the gene matches: 6. The CDR3 sequence: CASSPDRDSYNEQFF. The CDR3 DNA reads as TGCGCCAGCAGTCCCGACAGGGATTCCTACAATGAGCAGTTCTTC.

The chain recombines TRBV7-3 with TRBJ2-1; 9 bases map to TRBD1. The V gene end was trimmed by 5 bases and the J gene end by 7 bases; junction bases not matched to a gene: 6. CDR1 SGHTA and CDR2 FQGTGA come from the germline V gene. The CDR3 covers 14 residues. The chain's CDR3 is CASSAQGAMNEQFF. The CDR3 DNA follows: TGTGCCAGCAGCGCACAGGGGGCGATGAATGAGCAGTTCTTC.

The chain is built from TRBV6-5 and TRBJ2-5; D is perhaps TRBD1 or TRBD2 (5 bases each). CDR1 is MNHEY, CDR2 SVGAGI, per germline. The CDR3 totals 16 residues. V gave up 4 bases and J gave up 3 bases, with 18 bases separating them. CDR3 in DNA: TGTGCCAGCAGTTTGAGAAGGGACCACAACAAAGAGACCCAGTACTTC. It translates to CASSLRRDHNKETQYF.

In nucleotides, the CDR3 is TGTGCCAGCAGTTTTGGGGCGTACAATGAGCAGTTCTTC. Its protein is CASSFGAYNEQFF. The chain recombines TRBV27 with TRBJ2-1; tentatively, D is TRBD1 (5 bases). V gave up 3 bases and J gave up 4 bases, with 7 bases separating them. CDR3 length equals 13 residues. Per the germline V gene, CDR1 is MNHEY and CDR2 is SMNVEV (reference sequence).

The J gene is TRBJ2-5, the V gene TRBV9, with D possibly TRBD2 on 6 matching bases. This CDR3 has 15 amino acids. In germline, CDR1 is SGDLS, CDR2 YYNGEE. The V end was cut by 0 bases, the J end by 0 bases, with 9 bases between. Here the CDR3 DNA reads TGTGCCAGCAGCGTAGCTGGGACTTACCAAGAGACCCAGTACTTC. As protein: CASSVAGTYQETQYF.

The V gene is TRBV27, the J gene TRBJ2-1, with TRBD2 identical over 11 bases. Germline-derived CDR1 and CDR2 are MNHEY and SMNVEV (reference sequence). The CDR3 is 15 residues long. V shed 3 bases, J shed 7 bases, and the junction held 5 bases outside the gene matches. DNA for the CDR3: TGTGCCAGCAGTTTCCCTAGCGGGGGGCTTAATGAGCAGTTCTTC. It is translated as CASSFPSGGLNEQFF.